What follows are 18 T cell receptor beta chains derived from one specimen sequenced in a study of cytomegalovirus exposure and HLA in healthy donors. Use of 60 Vbeta and 13 Jbeta primers characterized the PCR. Using immunoSEQ multiplex PCR, the repertoire was profiled, and TCRdb retains in-frame clones only, with some absent. The table records 140,000 or so clones, 65% to 80% of them present only once. The sequenced material came from PBMCs. These receptor sequences come from a woman aged 40 to 50 in good health and CMV-seronegative.

The count of this clone is one. This chain joins TRBV21-1 and TRBJ2-1; the tabulated D call, TRBD1, remains unverified against the DNA. TRBV21-1 is a pseudogene segment. There are 18 residues in the CDR3. The DNA for the CDR3 is TGTGCCAGCAGCAAAGGGGGCAGGGGGTTTCTAAGGGGCAATGAGCAGTTCTTC. This codes for CASSKGGRGFLRGNEQFF.

The chain has TRBV27 and TRBJ1-1, with TRBD1 as a possible D gene (6 bases). Germline V gene data show CDR1 as MNHEY and CDR2 as SMNVEV (reference sequence). This CDR3 has 15 residues. Trimming removed 2 bases from V and 1 base from J, with 11 bases in between. CDR3 in amino acids: CASSLRMGQNTEAFF. The CDR3 DNA follows: TGTGCCAGCAGTTTACGCATGGGACAGAACACTGAAGCTTTCTTT.

The rearrangement uses TRBV7-8 and TRBJ2-3; TRBD2 agrees at 11 bases. V dropped 1 base and J dropped 0; count of bases not matched to a gene: 9. The CDR3 has 19 amino acids. The germline V gene encodes CDR1 SGHVS and CDR2 FQNEAQ. CDR3 amino acids: CASSLVGRGLAVSTDTQYF. DNA for the CDR3: TGTGCCAGCAGCTTAGTGGGGAGGGGACTAGCGGTTAGCACAGATACGCAGTATTTT.

This clone was seen more than once but under ten times. The chain joins TRBV7-9 to TRBJ2-1, with a tentative D call TRBD2 (5 bases). This CDR3 spans 12 amino acids. V lost 3 bases and J lost 5, with 5 bases in between. Germline CDR1 SEHNR, CDR2 FQNEAQ (reference sequence). For the CDR3, the DNA is TGTGCCAGCAGCTTCGGGGACAATGAGCAGTTCTTC. Its translation is CASSFGDNEQFF.

The V call is TRBV19, the J call TRBJ2-1; TRBD2 aligns across 14 bases. There are 17 residues in the CDR3. Germline-derived CDR1 and CDR2 are LNHDA and SQIVND (reference sequence). The junction had 4 bases not matched to a gene; V was cut back by 4 bases and J by 2 bases. The CDR3 nucleotides read TGTGCCAGTAGTACGACTAGCGGGGGGGCCACCTACAATGAGCAGTTCTTC. Translating gives CASSTTSGGATYNEQFF.

V gene TRBV7-6 combines with J gene TRBJ2-1; a possible D gene is TRBD1 (5 bases). Trimming left V 0 bases short and J 4 bases short, with 10 bases between. This CDR3 is 15 amino acids long. Germline V gene lookup returns CDR1 SGHVS and CDR2 FNYEAQ. CDR3 nucleotide sequence: TGTGCCAGCAGCTTAGCGGCAGGGTGGTACAATGAGCAGTTCTTC. Translated: CASSLAAGWYNEQFF.

V gene TRBV4-2 combines with J gene TRBJ1-5, with a possible D match to TRBD1 (6 bases). Per the germline V gene, CDR1 is LGHNA and CDR2 is YNFKEQ. There are 15 residues in the CDR3. V gave up 4 bases and J gave up 4 bases, with 14 bases separating them. CDR3 coding DNA: TGTGCCAGCAGCCCCGGGAGGGACACAAATCAGCCCCAGCATTTT. Protein product: CASSPGRDTNQPQHF.

The chain links TRBV13 to TRBJ2-1, with 9 nucleotides matching TRBD2. Germline CDR1 PRHDT, CDR2 FYEKMQ (reference sequence). The CDR3 sequence is 14 residues long. Germline trimming cut 2 bases from V and 8 bases from J; bases unmatched to any gene: 4. This CDR3 reads CASSLLIAGDEQFF. Here the CDR3 DNA reads TGTGCCAGCAGCTTATTGATAGCGGGAGATGAGCAGTTCTTC.

The V and J genes are TRBV25-1 and TRBJ1-1, with D unresolved. Germline V gene sequence: CDR1 MGHDK, CDR2 SYGVNS. This CDR3 is 15 amino acids long. With 4 bases removed from V and 3 bases from J, the gap between germline ends came to 15 bases. CDR3 sequence reads: CASSATLRRDTEAFF. CDR3 DNA: TGTGCCAGCAGTGCGACACTCAGGAGGGACACTGAAGCTTTCTTT.

V gene TRBV4-2 combines with J gene TRBJ2-1; unclear D gene. This CDR3 contains 16 residues. Germline V gene data show CDR1 as LGHNA and CDR2 as YNFKEQ. The V end lost 5 bases, the J end lost 0 bases, and 14 bases lay between the germline ends. CDR3 residues: CASSTGTTDSYNEQFF. The CDR3 DNA reads as TGTGCCAGCAGCACCGGCACAACAGACTCCTACAATGAGCAGTTCTTC.

The chain has TRBV15 and TRBJ1-2, with a weak D call TRBD1 (5 bases). V lost 1 base and J lost 4, with 22 bases in between. The CDR3 has 18 amino acids. From germline, CDR1 is LNHNV and CDR2 YYDKDF (reference sequence). For the CDR3, the DNA is TGTGCCACCAGCAGAGTCCTGGGCGGGACTCCTCGACCCTATGGCTACACCTTC. The encoded protein is CATSRVLGGTPRPYGYTF.

This clone is a singleton in its sample. J is TRBJ1-2 and V is TRBV7-8, with D maybe TRBD1 (5 bases). The length of the CDR3 is 14 residues. CDR1 SGHVS and CDR2 FQNEAQ come from the germline V gene. The germline V and J ends were trimmed by 1 base and 4 bases, with 10 bases remaining between them. CDR3 coding DNA: TGTGCCAGCAGCTTAGTCAGTCAGGGCTATGGCTACACCTTC. This encodes CASSLVSQGYGYTF.

This clone was recorded once. Distinct nucleotide sequences in the sample also encode this CDR3. The V and J genes are TRBV28 and TRBJ1-5, with 9 bases fitting TRBD1. The CDR3 is 15 residues long. J gave up 6 bases and V 6 bases, and 9 bases lay outside the gene matches. The V gene's germline CDR1 is MDHEN and CDR2 SYDVKM. This chain's CDR3 is CASRPTGGLTQPQHF. CDR3 nucleotide sequence: TGTGCCAGCAGGCCAACAGGGGGCTTGACTCAGCCCCAGCATTTT.

This chain uses TRBV5-1 with TRBJ2-3; 7 bases are a match to TRBD2. The V gene's germline CDR1 is SGHRS and CDR2 YFSETQ. Trimming cost V 0 bases and J 1 base; bases outside gene matches: 5. The CDR3 extends over 16 amino acids. As DNA, the CDR3 is TGCGCCAGCAGCTTGGACGCGGGAGCGGGCACAGATACGCAGTATTTT. As protein: CASSLDAGAGTDTQYF.

This clone was detected once. The chain employs TRBV27 and TRBJ1-5, with D perhaps TRBD1 (5 bases). CDR3 length: 13 residues. Germline lookup yields CDR1 MNHEY and CDR2 SMNVEV (reference sequence). Trimming left V 4 bases short and J 6 bases short, with 10 bases between. CDR3 DNA: TGTGCCAGCAGTTCCCAGGGTTTTCAGCCCCAGCATTTT. Amino acid sequence: CASSSQGFQPQHF.

V and J are TRBV25-1 and TRBJ2-4, with unresolved D. Trimming pared 2 bases from V and 1 base from J, leaving 6 bases between. The CDR3 loop spans 14 amino acids. Per the germline V gene, CDR1 is MGHDK and CDR2 is SYGVNS. The CDR3 is CASSEGEAKNIQYF. The DNA for the CDR3 is TGTGCCAGCAGTGAAGGAGAGGCCAAAAACATTCAGTACTTC.

The rearrangement uses TRBV4-2 and TRBJ1-6; 7 bases line up with TRBD1. Germline CDR1 reads LGHNA; CDR2 reads YNFKEQ. The CDR3 extends over 16 amino acids. V shed 0 bases, J shed 10 bases, and the junction held 9 bases outside the gene matches. CDR3 region: CASSQEIQGYGSPLHF. Here the CDR3 DNA reads TGTGCCAGCAGCCAAGAGATACAGGGGTATGGGTCACCCCTCCACTTT.

This clone was recorded only once. The V gene is TRBV27, the J gene TRBJ2-7; TRBD1 agrees at 11 bases. V trimming: 5 bases; J trimming: 6 bases; junction bases outside the gene matches: 9. Germline CDR1 is MNHEY and CDR2 is SMNVEV (reference sequence). This CDR3 is built from 15 residues. The CDR3, as DNA: TGTGCCAGCAGTCCGTGGGGGACAGGGGGTAGCGAGCAGTACTTC. Its protein is CASSPWGTGGSEQYF.